Reported below is one T cell receptor beta chain. The sample holds a few counts of this clonotype. Its antigen target is currently unknown. Within one base of it there is no much larger clone, and no base qualities were kept. The data originate from a study of patients and donors after allogeneic stem cell transplantation (dated by TCRdb to the early 2020s). The receptor library was made with RT-PCR. TCRdb names NextSeq 550 as the instrument used. The public reads were reprocessed in TCRdb via fastp at Q25 and MiXCR, keeping in-frame beta chains. For every CDR3 protein sequence, its rows merge into one entry that carries the most common genes and DNA. The sample contains about 210,000 distinct CDR3 sequences, less than 50% of them found a single time. Together, the top ten hold around a tenth of the sample. Per the germline V gene (reference sequence), WNHNN is the CDR1 and SYGVQD is the CDR2. The CDR3 holds 11 amino acids from the cysteine to the phenylalanine. Kept here is only the CDR3 DNA, which spans 33 bases and is read in frame from base 1. Trimming takes 3 bases from V and 8 bases from J, and the germline ends sit 7 bases apart.

Sequencing was carried out using blood, either unsorted or a sorted T cell fraction (not recorded which). This clonotype was sampled from a human donor who was either an allogeneic HSCT recipient or a stem cell or donor lymphocyte infusion donor (not recorded which). It is not recorded whose cells these are; they may come from a transplant donor. The chain is encoded by TRBV10-1 joined to TRBJ1-2, with TRBD1 perhaps the D gene, on 6 matching bases. The DNA sequence follows: TGCGCCAGCAGTGATGGGGGCGGCTACACCTTC. It translates as CASSDGGGYTF.